This is a list of T cell receptor beta chains from one sample in a study of T cell responses to AZD1222 COVID-19 vaccine. TCRdb keeps only in-frame clones here, not all; method: immunoSEQ multiplex PCR. Seen here are fewer than 140,000 clones, 75% to 90% observed once, and the top ten hold approximately 4.7%. The sequenced sample was peripheral blood, obtained on day 0 of AZD1222 vaccination. The receptors originated from an adult in good health. The CDR3 runs from the conserved cysteine through the conserved F or W. The D gene is left open where the match is weak. Clone size is stated in some rows and not others, as once, few, many or a class when expanded.

TRBD1 | TRBJ1-5 | NA | TRBV6-2/TRBV6-3 | CASSYSGGRQPQHF | TGTGCCAGCAGTTACTCAGGGGGCCGTCAGCCCCAGCATTTT
NA | TRBJ2-2 | few | TRBV3-1/TRBV3-2 | CASSQDGRGKNTGELFF | TGTGCCAGCAGCCAAGATGGCCGGGGAAAGAACACCGGGGAGCTGTTTTTT
NA | TRBJ2-1 | NA | TRBV5-5 | CANSIEGPAYNEQFF | TGTGCCAACTCCATAGAGGGTCCAGCGTACAATGAGCAGTTCTTC
NA | TRBJ1-3 | NA | TRBV19 | CASSIQVFHSGNTIYF | TGTGCCAGTAGTATTCAGGTCTTCCACTCTGGAAACACCATATATTTT
NA | TRBJ2-3 | NA | TRBV5-1 | CASSLAEVDTQYF | TGCGCCAGCAGCTTGGCCGAGGTCGATACGCAGTATTTT
TRBD1 | TRBJ1-5 | NA | TRBV15 | CATSRDWERTGTFRSQHF | TGTGCCACCAGCAGAGATTGGGAGCGGACAGGTACTTTTCGGTCCCAGCATTTT
TRBD1 | TRBJ1-1 | once | TRBV27 | CASRDRVGNTEAFF | TGTGCCAGCCGGGACAGGGTCGGGAACACTGAAGCTTTCTTT
NA | TRBJ1-1 | few | TRBV19 | CASSDFGEAFF | TGTGCCAGCAGTGACTTTGGTGAAGCTTTCTTT
NA | TRBJ2-2 | NA | TRBV5-1 | CASSFREFTGELFF | TGCGCCAGCAGCTTTCGGGAGTTCACCGGGGAGCTGTTTTTT
NA | TRBJ2-1 | few | TRBV5-1 | CASGLLGGEQFF | TGCGCCAGCGGGCTTTTGGGGGGAGAGCAGTTCTTC
NA | TRBJ1-2 | once | TRBV12-3/TRBV12-4 | CASSLQGGGYTF | TGTGCCAGCAGCTTACAGGGCGGTGGCTACACCTTC
NA | TRBJ1-2 | NA | TRBV4-3 | CASSQDGFNYSYTF | TGCGCCAGCAGCCAAGACGGGTTCAACTATAGCTACACCTTC
NA | TRBJ2-7 | NA | TRBV5-4 | CASSSARGPQGEQYF | TGTGCCAGCAGCTCGGCGAGAGGGCCCCAAGGGGAGCAGTACTTC
TRBD1 | TRBJ1-2 | few | TRBV6-5 | CASRGQGNYGYTF | TGTGCCAGCAGGGGACAGGGAAACTATGGCTACACCTTC
NA | TRBJ2-7 | NA | TRBV18 | CASSPVYEQYF | TGTGCCAGCTCACCAGTTTACGAGCAGTACTTC